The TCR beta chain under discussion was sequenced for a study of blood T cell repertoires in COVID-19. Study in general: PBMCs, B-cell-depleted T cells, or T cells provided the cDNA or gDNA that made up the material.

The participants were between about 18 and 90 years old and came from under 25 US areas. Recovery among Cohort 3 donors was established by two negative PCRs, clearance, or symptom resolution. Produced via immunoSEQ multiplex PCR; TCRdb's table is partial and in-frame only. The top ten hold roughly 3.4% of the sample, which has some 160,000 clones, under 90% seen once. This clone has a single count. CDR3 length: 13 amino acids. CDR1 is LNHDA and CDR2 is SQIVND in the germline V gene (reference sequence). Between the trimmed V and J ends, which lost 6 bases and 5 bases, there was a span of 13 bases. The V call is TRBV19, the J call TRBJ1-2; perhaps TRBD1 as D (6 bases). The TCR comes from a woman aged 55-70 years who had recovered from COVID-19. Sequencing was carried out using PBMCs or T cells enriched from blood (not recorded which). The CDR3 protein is CASRDRVRYGYTF. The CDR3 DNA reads TGTGCCAGTAGGGACAGAGTCAGGTATGGCTACACCTTC.